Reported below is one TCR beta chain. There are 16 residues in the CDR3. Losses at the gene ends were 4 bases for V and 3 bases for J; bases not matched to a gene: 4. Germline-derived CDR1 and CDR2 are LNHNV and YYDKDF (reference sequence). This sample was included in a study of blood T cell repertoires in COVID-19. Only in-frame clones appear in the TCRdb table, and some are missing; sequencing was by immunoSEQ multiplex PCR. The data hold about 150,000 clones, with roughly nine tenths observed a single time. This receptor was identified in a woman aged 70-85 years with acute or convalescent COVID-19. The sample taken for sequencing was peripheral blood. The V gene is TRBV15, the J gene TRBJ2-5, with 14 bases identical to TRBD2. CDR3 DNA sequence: TGTGCCACCAGCAAGACTAGCGGGGGGGCTGAAGAGACCCAGTACTTC. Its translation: CATSKTSGGAEETQYF.